This T cell receptor beta chain originates from a study of Ad26.COV2.S vaccination and SARS-CoV-2 variants. Study-wide context: Intramuscular Ad26.COV2.S doses were given once or twice, 56 days apart.

The treatment was: about 20 received Ad26.COV2.S at low or high dose, single or two shots; roughly five received placebo; per-sample allocation not given. Following the first vaccine or placebo injection, samples were taken on day 63. A Boston donor was an adult aged 18-55 years. An Ad26 vector expressing Wuhan-strain SARS-CoV-2 spike served as the vaccine. This CDR3 is 16 amino acids long. Germline V gives CDR1 SGHVS, CDR2 FNYEAQ. V lost 3 bases and J lost 0, with 9 bases in between. Produced via immunoSEQ multiplex PCR; TCRdb's table is partial and in-frame only. The sample yields about 320,000 clones, around 90% seen once.

The clonotype was recovered from a person between 18 and 65 years old who received the Ad26.COV2.S COVID-19 vaccine or a placebo. The specimen comprised peripheral blood, sampled in a trial of Ad26.COV2.S vaccine versus placebo. J is TRBJ2-6 and V is TRBV7-6; D tentatively reads TRBD1 or TRBD2 (5 bases each). The CDR3 sequence: CASSLWDDSGANVLTF. The DNA for the CDR3 is TGTGCCAGCAGCTTGTGGGACGACTCTGGGGCCAACGTCCTGACTTTC.